The next 26 T cell receptor beta chains were all read from a single sample in a study of PD-1 and CTLA-4 blockade in melanoma. The table came from immunoSEQ multiplex PCR; TCRdb's copy has only in-frame clones and leaves some out. The sample lists 15,000 to 20,000 clones; 73% were seen once. The input for sequencing was CD8+ T cells from peripheral blood, taken before anti-PD-1 treatment. Source of these receptors: a human donor with melanoma.

J is TRBJ1-4 and V is TRBV7-9; 11 bases align to TRBD1. Unmatched junction bases numbered 10, after V lost 2 bases and J lost 5 bases. The CDR3 is 18 residues long. The germline V gene has CDR1 SEHNR and CDR2 FQNEAQ (reference sequence). CDR3 bases: TGTGCCAGCAGCTTACTGGTTCCGGGACAGGGGGAGAATGAAAAACTGTTTTTT. This sequence encodes CASSLLVPGQGENEKLFF.

This clone was recorded only once. V gene TRBV11-2 combines with J gene TRBJ2-7, with D hard to call. The CDR3 has 14 amino acids. Per germline, CDR1 SGHAT and CDR2 FQNNGV. The V end was cut by 0 bases, the J end by 3 bases, with 9 bases between. The CDR3 spells CASSLDPPSYEQYF. CDR3 sequence (DNA): TGTGCCAGCAGCTTAGACCCCCCGAGCTACGAGCAGTACTTC.

The chain employs TRBV2 and TRBJ1-5; 8 bases match TRBD1. V was clipped by 6 bases and J by 0 bases; unmatched bases: 13. The germline gives CDR1 SNHLY, CDR2 FYNNEI. The CDR3 runs 18 residues. The CDR3 protein is CASRFSGQDTTSNQPQHF. The CDR3 DNA is TGTGCCAGCAGATTCTCGGGACAGGACACTACTAGCAATCAGCCCCAGCATTTT.

In DNA, the CDR3 is TGCGCCAGCAGTGAATGGCAAGGAAACACTGAAGCTTTCTTT. Translation: CASSEWQGNTEAFF. The chain links TRBV10-1 to TRBJ1-1; D is ambiguous. The CDR3 consists of 14 residues. Trimming left V 3 bases short and J 2 bases short, with 10 bases between. The germline V gene has CDR1 WNHNN and CDR2 SYGVQD (reference sequence).

This clone came up a few times. The chain combines TRBV5-4 with TRBJ1-1, with unresolved D. From germline, CDR1 is SGHNT and CDR2 YYREEE (reference sequence). The CDR3 is made up of 14 amino acids. V gave up 2 bases and J gave up 1 base, with 9 bases separating them. CDR3 nucleotides: TGTGCCAGCAGCTTCGGTTGGGGGAACACTGAAGCTTTCTTT. Encoded protein: CASSFGWGNTEAFF.

This clone occurred a few times. The chain employs TRBV27 and TRBJ2-7, with D maybe TRBD2 (5 bases). Germline V gene data show CDR1 as MNHEY and CDR2 as SMNVEV (reference sequence). The CDR3 covers 14 residues. Trimming removed 2 bases at V and 5 bases at J, with 13 bases between. The CDR3 coding sequence is TGTGCCAGCAGTTTAACGGGCCTCGGGAACGAGCAGTACTTC. Protein product: CASSLTGLGNEQYF.

This clone is termed medium-sized (0.01 to 0.1%). This chain links TRBV7-9 with TRBJ2-3; D is perhaps TRBD1 (6 bases). Trimming took 0 bases from V and 0 from J, leaving 10 bases between them. Germline CDR1 and CDR2: SEHNR and FQNEAQ (reference sequence). The CDR3 has 16 residues. The CDR3 here is CASSLAQGSSTDTQYF. In nucleotides, the CDR3 is TGTGCCAGCAGCTTAGCGCAGGGGTCTAGCACAGATACGCAGTATTTT.

The V call is TRBV4-1, the J call TRBJ1-2, with D unresolved. Germline CDR1 MGHRA, CDR2 YSYEKL. V gave up 2 bases and J gave up 2 bases, with 6 bases separating them. The CDR3 spans 13 residues. As DNA, the CDR3 is TGCGCCAGCAGCCAATCGACGAACTATGGCTACACCTTC. Translation: CASSQSTNYGYTF.

This sequence joins TRBV6-5 and TRBJ1-1; D remains ambiguous. Trimming left V 0 bases short and J 0 bases short, with 5 bases between. The CDR3 runs 14 residues. Germline lookup yields CDR1 MNHEY and CDR2 SVGAGI. This CDR3 reads CASSYSEMNTEAFF. In DNA form, the CDR3 reads TGTGCCAGCAGTTACTCGGAGATGAACACTGAAGCTTTCTTT.

This chain joins TRBV7-2 and TRBJ1-1; D gene ambiguous. CDR3 length: 15 residues. Germline CDR1 and CDR2: SGHTA and FQGNSA. V was pared by 0 bases and J by 1 base, with 9 bases between. The CDR3 nucleotides read TGTGCCAGCAGCTTAGCCCTTGGCAGGAACACTGAAGCTTTCTTT. Its protein is CASSLALGRNTEAFF.

The V and J genes are TRBV7-9 and TRBJ2-1, with 13 bases lining up with TRBD2. The CDR3 has 19 amino acids. The trim removed 1 base at V and 9 bases at J, leaving 15 bases unmatched. Germline lookup yields CDR1 SEHNR and CDR2 FQNEAQ (reference sequence). CDR3 in amino acids: CASSLVWTLAGGPQGEQFF. CDR3 coding DNA: TGTGCCAGCAGCTTAGTGTGGACACTAGCGGGAGGGCCGCAGGGTGAGCAGTTCTTC.

DNA of the CDR3: TGCAGCGTTGAAGGAGGCGGGGAGCTGTTTTTT. The encoded protein is CSVEGGGELFF. This rearrangement joins TRBV29-1 to TRBJ2-2; unclear D gene. V was trimmed by 1 base and J by 7 bases, leaving 4 bases between them. The germline CDR1 and CDR2 sequences are SQVTM and ANQGSEA. The CDR3 extends over 11 amino acids.

The sample holds one count of this clone. The rearrangement links TRBV4-1 to TRBJ2-5, with D possibly TRBD1 on 6 matching bases. Germline values: CDR1 MGHRA, CDR2 YSYEKL. Between the trimmed V and J ends, which lost 3 bases and 2 bases, there was a span of 16 bases. The CDR3 covers 16 residues. The CDR3 sequence is CASSHRRQVGQETQYF. CDR3 sequence (DNA): TGCGCCAGCAGCCATCGCCGACAGGTTGGACAAGAGACCCAGTACTTC.

The sample holds one count of this clone. The chain has TRBV29-1 and TRBJ2-3; possibly TRBD2 for D (5 bases). There are 15 residues in the CDR3. Trimming removed 1 base at V and 0 bases at J, with 11 bases between. Germline CDR1 is SQVTM and CDR2 is ANQGSEA. The CDR3 here is CSVEGTATSTDTQYF. The CDR3 DNA reads TGCAGCGTTGAAGGGACTGCCACTAGCACAGATACGCAGTATTTT.

This clone turned up a few times. The chain couples TRBV11-2 to TRBJ2-1, with 12 positions matching TRBD2. V shed 5 bases, J shed 6 bases, and the junction held 5 bases outside the gene matches. The germline V gene encodes CDR1 SGHAT and CDR2 FQNNGV. This CDR3 comprises 15 residues. CDR3 sequence reads: CASSPGTSGLNEQFF. CDR3 nucleotides: TGTGCCAGCAGCCCCGGGACTAGCGGGCTCAATGAGCAGTTCTTC.

The chain combines TRBV19 with TRBJ1-3; no definite D call. Germline lookup yields CDR1 LNHDA and CDR2 SQIVND (reference sequence). There are 15 residues in the CDR3. The germline V and J ends were trimmed by 5 bases and 0 bases, with 11 bases remaining between them. CDR3 loop: CASSPYSFSGNTIYF. As DNA, the CDR3 is TGTGCCAGTAGTCCTTACAGCTTCTCTGGAAACACCATATATTTT.

This clone was observed a few times. The chain has TRBV5-4 and TRBJ1-3; D possibly corresponds to TRBD1 (6 bases). Germline V gene data show CDR1 as SGHNT and CDR2 as YYREEE (reference sequence). The CDR3 consists of 15 residues. The V gene lost 1 base and the J gene lost 0 bases, with 8 bases spanning the gap. The CDR3 protein is CASSLQGSSGNTIYF. In DNA, the CDR3 is TGTGCCAGCAGCTTGCAGGGGTCCTCTGGAAACACCATATATTTT.

V and J are TRBV4-2 and TRBJ1-1, with TRBD1 as a possible D gene (5 bases). The CDR3 covers 12 residues. The V and J ends lost 0 bases and 11 bases respectively, with 10 bases between them. The germline CDR1 and CDR2 sequences are LGHNA and YNFKEQ. The CDR3 protein is CASSQDAWDAFF. The CDR3 DNA follows: TGTGCCAGCAGCCAAGACGCCTGGGACGCTTTCTTT.

This clone was observed a few times. The chain has TRBV6-5 and TRBJ1-2; 9 bases agree with TRBD1. V lost 2 bases to trimming and J lost 8 bases; unmatched junction nucleotides: 6. The CDR3 consists of 14 residues. The germline V gene has CDR1 MNHEY and CDR2 SVGAGI. The CDR3 spells CASSYTWTGEGYTF. DNA for the CDR3: TGTGCCAGCAGTTACACCTGGACAGGGGAAGGCTACACCTTC.

The gene calls are TRBV27 and TRBJ1-6, with 12 bases matching TRBD1. CDR3 size: 16 residues. CDR1 and CDR2 from the germline V gene are MNHEY and SMNVEV (reference sequence). J gave up 6 bases and V 1 base, and 1 base lay outside the gene matches. The CDR3 DNA follows: TGTGCCAGCAGTTTATGGGGACAGGGGGCTAATTCACCCCTCCACTTT. Translation gives CASSLWGQGANSPLHF.

This clone was picked up one time. The rearrangement uses TRBV28 and TRBJ1-5; no reliable D call. With 7 bases removed from V and 2 bases from J, the gap between germline ends came to 12 bases. Germline CDR1 and CDR2: MDHEN and SYDVKM. This CDR3 contains 14 residues. For the CDR3, the DNA is TGTGCCAGCACCCCGGCCGATGGCAATCAGCCCCAGCATTTT. Translation gives CASTPADGNQPQHF.

This chain uses TRBV10-3 with TRBJ1-1, with 8 bases aligning to TRBD1. Trimming at V came to 10 bases and at J to 5 bases, leaving 9 bases not matched to a gene. The CDR3 has 13 residues. The germline CDR1 and CDR2 sequences are ENHRY and SYGVKD. This CDR3 is CATEQGDGTEAFF. The CDR3 nucleotides are TGTGCCACCGAACAGGGGGATGGGACTGAAGCTTTCTTT.

The rearrangement joins TRBV14 to TRBJ2-1; perhaps TRBD1 as D (6 bases). V lost 1 base and J 4 bases, leaving 11 bases between the germline ends. CDR1 is SGHDN, CDR2 FVKESK, per germline. This CDR3 spans 15 amino acids. In nucleotides, the CDR3 is TGTGCCAGCAGCCAAGTTCAGGGGAGATACAATGAGCAGTTCTTC. It codes for CASSQVQGRYNEQFF.

The chain couples TRBV4-1 to TRBJ1-4; D possibly corresponds to TRBD1 (5 bases). Germline loops: CDR1 MGHRA, CDR2 YSYEKL. The CDR3 length is 18 residues. Deletions cut 1 base from V and 0 bases from J, with 15 bases between. The CDR3 DNA follows: TGCGCCAGCAGCCAAGGGGACTTGGGATTTGCAACTAATGAAAAACTGTTTTTT. Translation gives CASSQGDLGFATNEKLFF.

V is TRBV29-1 and J is TRBJ2-7; perhaps TRBD1 as D (5 bases). Trimming shortened V by 6 bases and J by 0 bases, and 12 bases separated the two germline ends. The CDR3 has 13 residues. CDR1 and CDR2 (germline): SQVTM, ANQGSEA. CDR3 bases: TGCAGCGTGACGGACACGAACTCCTACGAGCAGTACTTC. Its protein is CSVTDTNSYEQYF.

CDR3 loop: CASSHREGYTF. As DNA, the CDR3 is TGTGCCAGTAGTCACAGAGAGGGCTACACCTTC. The rearrangement joins TRBV19 to TRBJ1-2, with unresolved D. Trimming cost V 5 bases and J 8 bases, with 9 bases left between them. This CDR3 contains 11 residues. Germline V lookup: CDR1 LNHDA, CDR2 SQIVND (reference sequence).